This entry lists 11 T cell receptor beta chains sequenced from one sample in a study of blood T cell repertoires in COVID-19 (dated by TCRdb to 2020 to 2022). The library came from the immunoSEQ multiplex PCR assay. Drawn from immuneACCESS, this table holds only the in-frame rearrangements with V and J called that TCRdb kept. Clones are partly lost; checked studies trace under half to an unresolved V gene and leave the rest unexplained. The sample profile shows a few hundred thousand clones; about nine tenths of them were found once. The ten largest clones capture about 4.1% of the sample. The material sequenced was PBMCs or T cells enriched from blood (not recorded which). Receptor source: a man aged 25 to 45 who had recovered from COVID-19.

The chain combines TRBV24-1 with TRBJ1-2, with D unresolved. Germline CDR1 KGHDR, CDR2 SFDVKD. The CDR3 is 16 residues long. V was clipped by 6 bases and J by 3 bases, with 19 bases between them. The CDR3 bases are TGTGCCACCAGTCCCGGGATCGGCCCTTTGGACTATGGCTACACCTTC. This codes for CATSPGIGPLDYGYTF.

The gene calls are TRBV29-1 and TRBJ2-1; TRBD2 matches at 9 bases. This CDR3 has 15 amino acids. From germline, CDR1 is SQVTM and CDR2 ANQGSEA. The J segment lost 4 bases and the V segment lost 7 bases, leaving 11 bases of the junction unmatched. As DNA, the CDR3 is TGCAGCGCCAGCCTAGCGGGGAGTCTTTACAATGAGCAGTTCTTC. It yields the protein CSASLAGSLYNEQFF.

This clone appeared once. V usage is TRBV6-1 and J usage is TRBJ1-2, with D uncertain. V was cut by 3 bases and J by 4 bases, with 15 bases left in between. The CDR3 spans 15 residues. Looked up from germline, CDR1 is MNHNS and CDR2 is SASEGT. The CDR3, as DNA: TGTGCCAGCAGTGAGTGGGCCCGGGGTTCCTATGGCTACACCTTC. This sequence encodes CASSEWARGSYGYTF.

The chain has TRBV6-5 and TRBJ1-1; 7 bases match TRBD1. CDR3 length: 13 residues. The germline CDR1 and CDR2 sequences are MNHEY and SVGAGI. The ends lost 2 bases at V and 6 bases at J; junction bases unmatched: 3. CDR3 nucleotides: TGTGCCAGCAGTTACGACGACAGGGCTGAAGCTTTCTTT. This sequence encodes CASSYDDRAEAFF.

This chain joins TRBV19 and TRBJ2-5; 10 bases align to TRBD2. CDR1 and CDR2 (germline): LNHDA, SQIVND (reference sequence). The CDR3 loop spans 19 amino acids. The junction had 15 bases not matched to a gene; V was cut back by 3 bases and J by 2 bases. The CDR3 loop reads CASSISPSGSGRGQETQYF. Here the CDR3 DNA reads TGTGCCAGTAGTATTTCCCCTAGCGGGAGTGGCAGGGGGCAAGAGACCCAGTACTTC.

This chain connects TRBV5-4 to TRBJ2-3; D is possibly TRBD2 (6 bases). CDR1 and CDR2 from the germline V gene are SGHNT and YYREEE (reference sequence). Trimming removed 2 bases at V and 2 bases at J, with 9 bases between. The CDR3 consists of 14 residues. CDR3 DNA sequence: TGTGCCAGCAGCTTCCGGGAGTACACAGATACGCAGTATTTT. It is translated as CASSFREYTDTQYF.

The genes are TRBV3-1 (or the pseudogene TRBV3-2) and TRBJ2-2, with 7 bases identical to TRBD1. Germline V CDR1 and CDR2: LGHDT, YNNKEL (reference sequence). V lost 4 bases and J lost 2; bases outside the gene matches: 4. This CDR3 comprises 15 residues. CDR3: CASSLRDSNTGELFF. The DNA of the CDR3 is TGTGCCAGCAGCCTCAGGGACAGCAACACCGGGGAGCTGTTTTTT.

The genes are TRBV5-1 and TRBJ1-5, with TRBD1 as a possible D gene (5 bases). Trimming stripped 3 bases from V and 4 bases from J, with 11 bases between. This CDR3 contains 14 residues. Germline CDR1 SGHRS, CDR2 YFSETQ. This CDR3 reads CASSSDGGNQPQHF. DNA for the CDR3: TGCGCCAGCAGCTCGGACGGGGGAAATCAGCCCCAGCATTTT.

This clone was observed a single time. J is TRBJ1-1 and V is TRBV2; tentative D call: TRBD1 (6 bases). Germline V CDR1 and CDR2: SNHLY, FYNNEI. Trimming pared 7 bases from V and 0 bases from J, leaving 15 bases between. There are 15 residues in the CDR3. For the CDR3, the DNA is TGTGCCAGCACCCCGGAAGGGGGTTTGAACACTGAAGCTTTCTTT. Protein product: CASTPEGGLNTEAFF.

The V call is TRBV3-1 (or the pseudogene TRBV3-2), the J call TRBJ2-3; D might be TRBD2 (6 bases). The length of the CDR3 is 17 residues. The germline V gene encodes CDR1 LGHDT and CDR2 YNNKEL (reference sequence). Trimming took off 0 bases at V and 4 bases at J, with 17 bases between the two ends. The CDR3: CASSQDFRRERADTQYF. The DNA of the CDR3 is TGTGCCAGCAGCCAAGATTTTCGGAGGGAGAGGGCAGATACGCAGTATTTT.

This clone was seen once. This chain connects TRBV5-4 to TRBJ2-7; 8 nucleotides align to TRBD1. CDR1 and CDR2 (germline): SGHNT, YYREEE (reference sequence). The length of the CDR3 is 14 residues. With V trimmed by 3 bases and J by 4 bases, 6 bases remained unmatched. This chain's CDR3 is CASSWRDRPYEQYF. CDR3 bases: TGTGCCAGCAGCTGGAGGGACAGGCCTTACGAGCAGTACTTC.